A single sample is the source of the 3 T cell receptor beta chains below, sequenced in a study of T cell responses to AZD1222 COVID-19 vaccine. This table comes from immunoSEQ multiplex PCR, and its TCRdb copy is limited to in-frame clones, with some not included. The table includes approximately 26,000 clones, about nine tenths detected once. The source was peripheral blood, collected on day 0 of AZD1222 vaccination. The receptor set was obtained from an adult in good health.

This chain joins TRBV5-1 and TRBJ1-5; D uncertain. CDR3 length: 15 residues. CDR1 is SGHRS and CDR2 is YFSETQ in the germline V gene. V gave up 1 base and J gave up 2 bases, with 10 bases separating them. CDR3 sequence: CASSLYGEGNQPQHF. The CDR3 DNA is TGCGCCAGCAGCTTGTACGGGGAGGGCAATCAGCCCCAGCATTTT.

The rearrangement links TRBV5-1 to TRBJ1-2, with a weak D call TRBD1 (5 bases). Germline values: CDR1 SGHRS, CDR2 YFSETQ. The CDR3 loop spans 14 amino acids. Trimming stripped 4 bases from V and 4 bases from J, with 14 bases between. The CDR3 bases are TGCGCCAGCAGCCCCGAAGCTGGGGGCTATGGCTACACCTTC. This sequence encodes CASSPEAGGYGYTF.

DNA of the CDR3: TGCGCCAGCAGCCAAGTATCCGGGGGAGGGAATGAGCAGTTCTTC. This encodes CASSQVSGGGNEQFF. V and J are TRBV4-3 and TRBJ2-1; 7 bases map to TRBD2. The CDR3 contains 15 residues. V shed 1 base, J shed 7 bases, and the junction held 7 bases outside the gene matches. Germline loops: CDR1 LGHNA, CDR2 YSLEER.